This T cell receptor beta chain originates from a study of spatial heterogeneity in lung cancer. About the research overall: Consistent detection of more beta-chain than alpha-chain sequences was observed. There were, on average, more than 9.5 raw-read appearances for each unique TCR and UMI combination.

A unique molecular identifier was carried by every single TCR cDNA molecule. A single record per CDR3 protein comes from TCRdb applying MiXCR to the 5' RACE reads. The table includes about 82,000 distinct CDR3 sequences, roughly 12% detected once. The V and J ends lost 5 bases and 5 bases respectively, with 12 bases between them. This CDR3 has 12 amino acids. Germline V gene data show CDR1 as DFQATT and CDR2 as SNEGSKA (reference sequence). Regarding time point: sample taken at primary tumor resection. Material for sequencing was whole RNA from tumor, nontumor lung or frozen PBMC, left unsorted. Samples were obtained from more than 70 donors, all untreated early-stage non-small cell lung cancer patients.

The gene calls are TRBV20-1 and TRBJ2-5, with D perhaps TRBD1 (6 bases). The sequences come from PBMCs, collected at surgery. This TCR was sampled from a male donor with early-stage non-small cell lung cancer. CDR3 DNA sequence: TGCAGTGCTTTAGTTGACAGGGAGACCCAGTACTTC. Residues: CSALVDRETQYF.